Below, one TCR beta chain is given with its context. Its antigen remains unidentified. No much larger clone exists at a distance of one base, and base qualities are not known. Germline trimming: 5 bases from V, 1 base from J; junction bases outside gene matches: 9. Including the terminal cysteine and phenylalanine, the CDR3 comprises 16 residues. Only CDR3 DNA remains: 48 bases, in frame from the first base. As encoded in the germline V gene, CDR1 is SGHRS while CDR2 is YFSETQ. The data belong to a study of blood T cell repertoires in COVID-19 (dated by TCRdb to about 2020). Study-wide context: Collaborator samples came from the United States, Italy and Spain and covered acute and convalescent phases of COVID-19. The material from the prospective study consisted of cDNA or gDNA derived from T cells, B-cell-depleted T cells, or PBMCs. The dataset comprised deeply sampled blood TCRbeta repertoires from subjects exposed to, actively infected with, or recovered from COVID-19. The repertoires were released in a freely available public database intended as a resource for research on the immune response to SARS-CoV-2. Samples came from the ongoing ImmuneRACE study (first 160 participants) plus 1,254 subjects from 6 global collaborators. A de-identified subject ID, COVID-19 status, age in years and sex were almost always included in the sample metadata. Where available, HLA class I and class II types were obtained from metadata supplied by the sample provider rather than from assay-based typing.

The immunoSEQ Assay, a bias-controlled multiplex PCR, was used to amplify TCRbeta CDR3 regions from genomic DNA. The original pipeline was this. Nucleated cell counts per sample were estimated from amplification of reference gene primers within the assay. To quantify the absolute abundance of each unique TCRbeta CDR3 rearrangement, sequence reads were collapsed and filtered. For each sample, productive Simpson clonality was calculated as the square root of Simpson's diversity index across productive rearrangements. TCRdb holds this immuneACCESS table with in-frame rearrangements only. Some clones are missing; in checked studies, unresolved V genes explain under half, and the rest has no known cause. The DNA was the basis for D and trimming; V, J and clone size are from that table. The sample includes about 150,000 clones, with 80% observed a single time. The top ten constitute roughly 0.52% of the sample.

The collaborating institutions used their own protocols to collect whole blood in K2EDTA tubes. For TCRbeta analysis, collaborators shipped samples as frozen whole blood, isolated PBMCs, or DNA extracted from either of those sample types. Paper-wide results and their limitations: How much clinical and demographic metadata was included differed by source and by participant, and the metadata was provided uncurated.

The sequence is built from TRBV5-1 and TRBJ1-2; TRBD1 agrees with 9 junctional bases. The sequencing sample was made of peripheral blood. The receptor was isolated from a man aged 55 to 70 with acute or convalescent COVID-19. For the CDR3, the sequence is CASRRVQGADNYGYTF. The sequence in DNA is TGCGCCAGCAGACGAGTACAGGGGGCGGATAACTATGGCTACACCTTC.